One and the same sample provided the 26 T cell receptor beta chains below, sequenced in a study of cytomegalovirus exposure and HLA in healthy donors. PCR used 60 Vbeta primers and 13 Jbeta primers. Profiling relied on immunoSEQ multiplex PCR, and the TCRdb table lists in-frame clones only, not all of them. The profile shows about 200,000 clones, about 75% of them singletons. Input material: PBMCs. Receptor source: a male donor in good health and CMV-seronegative.

The chain has TRBV10-3 and TRBJ1-1; D uncertain. Trimming removed 4 bases at V and 8 bases at J, with 8 bases between. The CDR3 has 11 amino acids. The V gene's germline CDR1 is ENHRY and CDR2 SYGVKD. Here the CDR3 reads CAISGPTEAFF. For the CDR3, the DNA is TGTGCCATCAGTGGGCCGACAGAAGCTTTCTTT.

The rearrangement uses TRBV10-2 and TRBJ1-5, with 12 bases aligning to TRBD1. This CDR3 is 17 amino acids long. CDR1 is WSHSY, CDR2 SAAADI, per germline. The V and J ends lost 5 bases and 3 bases, in that order; junction bases with no gene match: 8. CDR3 region: CASSPGTGGPFNQPQHF. CDR3 nucleotide sequence: TGCGCCAGCAGTCCCGGGACAGGGGGCCCATTCAATCAGCCCCAGCATTTT.

With regard to this clone: This sample includes further DNA sequences coding for the same CDR3. This chain connects TRBV27 to TRBJ2-5; D gene unclear. Trimming took off 3 bases at V and 4 bases at J, with 3 bases between the two ends. Looked up from germline, CDR1 is MNHEY and CDR2 is SMNVEV (reference sequence). This CDR3 has 11 amino acids. CDR3 in amino acids: CASSFRETQYF. The DNA for the CDR3 is TGTGCCAGCAGTTTTAGAGAGACCCAGTACTTC.

The chain combines TRBV4-1 with TRBJ2-7, with 8 bases fitting TRBD1. The length of the CDR3 is 15 residues. V lost 1 base, J lost 0 bases, and 2 bases stayed unmatched. Per germline, CDR1 MGHRA and CDR2 YSYEKL. CDR3 sequence: CASSQVDRASYEQYF. The CDR3 DNA reads TGCGCCAGCAGCCAAGTGGACAGGGCCTCCTACGAGCAGTACTTC.

This chain links TRBV7-2 with TRBJ2-7; 9 bases fit TRBD1. Germline CDR1 SGHTA, CDR2 FQGNSA. The junction had 6 bases not matched to a gene; V was cut back by 4 bases and J by 5 bases. This CDR3 has 14 amino acids. The CDR3 reads CASSSGTGSHEQYF. CDR3 coding DNA: TGTGCCAGCAGCTCCGGGACAGGGTCTCACGAGCAGTACTTC.

V usage is TRBV4-1 and J usage is TRBJ2-4, with 10 bases aligning to TRBD2. There are 18 residues in the CDR3. V shed 1 base, J shed 6 bases, and the junction held 12 bases outside the gene matches. The germline gives CDR1 MGHRA, CDR2 YSYEKL. The CDR3 reads CASSQGRASGSAGNIQYF. The CDR3 DNA reads TGCGCCAGCAGCCAAGGTCGGGCTAGCGGGAGTGCGGGAAACATTCAGTACTTC.

V is TRBV27 and J is TRBJ2-7; possible D gene TRBD1, 5 bases. Germline V gene data show CDR1 as MNHEY and CDR2 as SMNVEV (reference sequence). V lost 0 bases and J lost 7, with 10 bases in between. The CDR3 extends over 13 amino acids. In nucleotides, the CDR3 is TGTGCCAGCAGTTTATCCAGGGTAGAAGAGCAGTACTTC. This codes for CASSLSRVEEQYF.

Only a few counts were recorded for this clone. This chain joins TRBV15 and TRBJ1-4; D remains ambiguous. The CDR3 extends over 14 amino acids. From germline, CDR1 is LNHNV and CDR2 YYDKDF (reference sequence). V lost 0 bases to trimming and J lost 4 bases, with 6 bases between them. For the CDR3, the DNA is TGTGCCACCAGCAGAGAACAGTTTAATGAAAAACTGTTTTTT. Its translation is CATSREQFNEKLFF.

The chain couples TRBV4-2 to TRBJ1-1; D uncertain. V was trimmed by 0 bases and J by 6 bases, leaving 14 bases between them. CDR3 size: 15 residues. CDR1 and CDR2 (germline): LGHNA, YNFKEQ. CDR3 nucleotide sequence: TGTGCCAGCAGCCAAGAGCTCGGGATATGGGCTGAAGCTTTCTTT. Translated: CASSQELGIWAEAFF.

The J gene is TRBJ2-7, the V gene TRBV18, with 9 bases identical to TRBD1. Unmatched junction bases numbered 6, after V lost 6 bases and J lost 0 bases. CDR1 is KGHSH and CDR2 is LQKENI in the germline V gene. This CDR3 region has 15 residues. DNA for the CDR3: TGTGCCAGCTCTGTTGGACAGGGGAGCTCCTACGAGCAGTACTTC. Protein sequence: CASSVGQGSSYEQYF.

This clone was seen only once. Germline and junction disagree at one end, which may indicate a read error. This same CDR3 is encoded by further DNA sequences in the sample. The rearrangement uses TRBV10-1 and TRBJ1-1; weak D call: TRBD1 (5 bases). The CDR3 loop spans 14 amino acids. Germline CDR1 reads WNHNN; CDR2 reads SYGVQD (reference sequence). CDR3 region: CASTHGGGWTEAFF. In DNA form, the CDR3 reads TGCGCCAGCACCCACGGCGGGGGTTGGACTGAAGCCTTCTTT.

The rearrangement joins TRBV7-9 to TRBJ1-5, with 7 bases lining up with TRBD1. This CDR3 is built from 15 residues. CDR1 is SEHNR, CDR2 FQNEAQ, per germline (reference sequence). V lost 5 bases and J lost 4; bases outside the gene matches: 8. Here the CDR3 DNA reads TGTGCCAGCAGCCCCCCAGGGGGACAGAATCAGCCCCAGCATTTT. This sequence encodes CASSPPGGQNQPQHF.

The V call is TRBV4-2, the J call TRBJ2-7; the match to TRBD1 covers 10 bases. V gave up 1 base and J gave up 5 bases; unmatched junction bases: 8. This CDR3 has 16 residues. Germline V lookup: CDR1 LGHNA, CDR2 YNFKEQ. The CDR3 loop reads CASSQVGTGDLHEQYF. CDR3 in DNA: TGTGCCAGCAGCCAAGTCGGGACAGGGGACCTCCACGAGCAGTACTTC.

The CDR3 loop reads CASSPAGGPTGELFF. CDR3 sequence (DNA): TGTGCCAGTAGTCCGGCAGGGGGCCCAACCGGGGAGCTGTTTTTT. This chain connects TRBV19 to TRBJ2-2, with 8 nucleotides matching TRBD1. The CDR3 spans 15 residues. After removal of 5 bases from V and 5 bases from J, the junction contained 7 bases not matched to a gene. From germline, CDR1 is LNHDA and CDR2 SQIVND (reference sequence).

This clone was counted between two and nine times. At one end, the junction sequence differs from germline, possibly due to a read error. V gene TRBV10-3 combines with J gene TRBJ1-1; D is unresolved. The germline V gene encodes CDR1 ENHRY and CDR2 SYGVKD. The CDR3 is 15 residues long. CDR3: CAIGESISGNTEAFF. The CDR3 DNA follows: TGTGCCATCGGTGAGTCTATATCGGGGAACACTGAAGCTTTCTTT.

This chain connects TRBV5-4 to TRBJ2-7, with 9 bases matching TRBD2. Losses at the gene ends were 4 bases for V and 0 bases for J; bases not matched to a gene: 14. The CDR3 runs 18 residues. CDR1 is SGHNT, CDR2 YYREEE, per germline (reference sequence). In nucleotides, the CDR3 is TGTGCCAGCAGCCGGGGGGGTAGCGGGGGCCCGAGCTCCTACGAGCAGTACTTC. As protein: CASSRGGSGGPSSYEQYF.

The chain employs TRBV11-1 and TRBJ2-1; TRBD2 agrees at 7 bases. The trim removed 1 base at V and 0 bases at J, leaving 3 bases unmatched. Germline V lookup: CDR1 SGHAT, CDR2 FQDESV (reference sequence). The CDR3 runs to 16 residues. CDR3 sequence (DNA): TGTGCCAGCAGCTTAGAGCAGCGGGGCTCCTACAATGAGCAGTTCTTC. Encoded protein: CASSLEQRGSYNEQFF.

Notes on this clone: This CDR3 is also generated by other DNA sequences in the sample. The chain has TRBV30 and TRBJ2-7, with 9 nucleotides matching TRBD1. V was clipped by 0 bases and J by 2 bases; unmatched bases: 5. Per the germline V gene, CDR1 is GTSNPN and CDR2 is SVGIG (reference sequence). The CDR3 is made up of 15 amino acids. Here the CDR3 DNA reads TGTGCCTGGAGTGTACCCACAGGGGGCCCCTACGAGCAGTACTTC. Protein sequence: CAWSVPTGGPYEQYF.

V and J are TRBV30 and TRBJ2-7, with a tentative D call TRBD2 (7 bases). From germline, CDR1 is GTSNPN and CDR2 SVGIG (reference sequence). Trimming pared 2 bases from V and 3 bases from J, leaving 14 bases between. This CDR3 is 14 amino acids long. The CDR3 bases are TGTGCCTGGAGTCAGAGGGGGGGGAGCTACGAGCAGTACTTC. Residues: CAWSQRGGSYEQYF.

The CDR3 DNA sequence: TGTGCCAGCAGTTTCCAAAACCAAGAGACCCAGTACTTC. Its protein is CASSFQNQETQYF. The V and J genes are TRBV27 and TRBJ2-5; D not certain. The CDR3 length is 13 residues. CDR1 is MNHEY and CDR2 is SMNVEV in the germline V gene (reference sequence). V shed 3 bases and J shed 0 bases, with 5 bases lying between them.

The V call is TRBV16, the J call TRBJ2-7; 9 bases line up with TRBD1. CDR1 is KGHSY and CDR2 is FQNENV in the germline V gene. The V gene end was trimmed by 1 base and the J gene end by 6 bases; junction bases not matched to a gene: 7. This CDR3 comprises 15 residues. This chain's CDR3 is CASSQLGGQGIEQYF. CDR3 nucleotide sequence: TGTGCCAGCAGCCAATTGGGGGGACAGGGTATCGAGCAGTACTTC.

This chain uses TRBV7-9 with TRBJ2-7, with 8 bases lining up with TRBD1. The CDR3 extends over 15 amino acids. Germline V gene data show CDR1 as SEHNR and CDR2 as FQNEAQ (reference sequence). The J segment lost 4 bases and the V segment lost 4 bases, leaving 9 bases of the junction unmatched. CDR3 in amino acids: CASSSQGAFIYEQYF. The CDR3 coding sequence is TGTGCCAGCAGCTCGCAGGGGGCCTTTATTTACGAGCAGTACTTC.

The gene calls are TRBV2 and TRBJ1-5, with D tentatively TRBD1 (6 bases). From germline, CDR1 is SNHLY and CDR2 FYNNEI. Trimming left V 6 bases short and J 3 bases short, with 12 bases between. This CDR3 is built from 14 residues. The CDR3 sequence is CASRAWDNNQPQHF. As DNA, the CDR3 is TGTGCCAGCAGAGCCTGGGACAACAATCAGCCCCAGCATTTT.

This clone appeared once. V gene TRBV5-1 combines with J gene TRBJ2-1, with 8 bases that match TRBD2. The J segment lost 8 bases and the V segment lost 2 bases, leaving 3 bases of the junction unmatched. The CDR3 contains 13 residues. Germline-derived CDR1 and CDR2 are SGHRS and YFSETQ. The CDR3 coding sequence is TGCGCCAGCAGCTTTACGGGGGGGGATGAGCAGTTCTTC. As protein: CASSFTGGDEQFF.

This rearrangement joins TRBV5-1 to TRBJ2-1; D is possibly TRBD1 (5 bases). The CDR3 spans 18 residues. Germline-derived CDR1 and CDR2 are SGHRS and YFSETQ. V was cut by 0 bases and J by 6 bases, with 22 bases left in between. CDR3 coding DNA: TGCGCCAGCAGCTTGGCCCTCACAGGTTCAGTCTTTCCCAATGAGCAGTTCTTC. It codes for CASSLALTGSVFPNEQFF. The full variable domain, in which reference TRBV5-1 and TRBJ2-1 provide the parts outside the CDR3, is KAGVTQTPRYLIKTRGQQVTLSCSPISGHRSVSWYQQTPGQGLQFLFEYFSETQRNKGNFPGRFSGRQFSNSRSEMNVSTLELGDSALYLCASSLALTGSVFPNEQFFGPGTRLTVL.

V usage is TRBV6-1 and J usage is TRBJ2-7; the D is unclear. V was trimmed by 6 bases and J by 3 bases, leaving 12 bases between them. CDR1 is MNHNS and CDR2 is SASEGT in the germline V gene. The CDR3 has 13 residues. The CDR3 region is CASRLNELYEQYF. In nucleotides, the CDR3 is TGTGCCAGCAGGCTGAATGAGCTCTACGAGCAGTACTTC.